Listed below are T cell receptor beta chains from one sample, sequenced in a study of blood T cell repertoires in COVID-19. Sequenced by immunoSEQ multiplex PCR; TCRdb stores in-frame clones only, minus some. The sample lists under 250,000 clones, 82% occurring once. The sequenced sample was peripheral blood. Receptor source: a woman between 65 and 79 years old with COVID-19, enrolled during active disease. The CDR3 runs from the conserved cysteine through the conserved F or W. A D gene is named only where the DNA matches it firmly. Size tells how often a clone was seen (once, few, many) or the class of an expanded clone, and some rows leave it out.

-	TRBV19	TRBJ2-7	-	TGTGCCAGTAGTTCACACGGGGGACAGTACCCCGAGCAGTACTTC	CASSSHGGQYPEQYF
-	TRBV3-1/TRBV3-2	TRBJ1-2	-	TGTGCCAGCAGCCATAGAGAGGGAGGTGGCTACACCTTC	CASSHREGGGYTF
-	TRBV3-1/TRBV3-2	TRBJ2-1	-	TGTGCCAGCAGCCAAGAGGGGCAGATCTACAATGAGCAGTTCTTC	CASSQEGQIYNEQFF
-	TRBV29-1	TRBJ2-1	-	TGCAGCGTTAGAAGTACTGCCTACAATGAGCAGTTCTTC	CSVRSTAYNEQFF
-	TRBV4-3	TRBJ2-2	once	TGCGCCAGCAGCCAAGGTAGCCCCCGACTCACCGGGGAGCTGTTTTTT	CASSQGSPRLTGELFF
-	TRBV4-1	TRBJ2-1	-	TGCGCCAGCAGTGTCGGAGCCTTCAATGAGCAGTTCTTC	CASSVGAFNEQFF
TRBD2	TRBV4-1	TRBJ2-3	-	TGCGCCAGCAGCCAGGCCGGGACTATCAGGGCAGATACGCAGTATTTT	CASSQAGTIRADTQYF
TRBD1	TRBV4-1	TRBJ1-6	-	TGCGCCAGCAGCCAAGTTACAGGGGGGGGTTCACCCCTCCACTTT	CASSQVTGGGSPLHF
-	TRBV28	TRBJ1-2	-	TGTGCCAGCCATACCCGTCCCTACAGCAATGGCTACACCTTC	CASHTRPYSNGYTF
-	TRBV10-3	TRBJ1-2	-	TGTGCCATTCGTCCTCCCGGTGGAGATGGCTACACCTTC	CAIRPPGGDGYTF
-	TRBV25-1	TRBJ1-1	-	TGTGCCAGCAGCCTACAGGGGAACACTGAAGCTTTCTTT	CASSLQGNTEAFF